The 32 T cell receptor beta chains listed next were all sequenced from one sample in a study of blood T cell repertoires in COVID-19. Sequencing used immunoSEQ multiplex PCR; TCRdb keeps in-frame clones, though not all of them. The sample contains under 250,000 clones, around nine tenths of which appear only once. Input material: PBMCs or T cells enriched from blood (not recorded which). These receptors were obtained from a man aged 25 to 40 who had recovered from COVID-19.

The chain uses TRBV6-2 or TRBV6-3 and TRBJ1-1; TRBD1 matches at 8 bases. CDR3 size: 15 residues. The germline gives CDR1 MNHEY, CDR2 SVGEGT. V lost 2 bases to trimming and J lost 1 base; unmatched junction nucleotides: 3. The DNA of the CDR3 is TGTGCCAGCAGTTACCAGGGGGCCAAGAACACTGAAGCTTTCTTT. The encoded protein is CASSYQGAKNTEAFF.

CDR3 nucleotide sequence: TGCGCCAGCAGCCAGATGGGACTAGCGGAGCAGTTCTTC. Encoded protein: CASSQMGLAEQFF. V gene TRBV4-1 combines with J gene TRBJ2-1, with TRBD2 matching 10 bases. Germline values: CDR1 MGHRA, CDR2 YSYEKL. The trim removed 3 bases at V and 10 bases at J, leaving 3 bases unmatched. The CDR3 length is 13 residues.

The V and J genes are TRBV19 and TRBJ1-4, with TRBD1 matching 8 bases. V shed 9 bases and J 7 bases; nucleotides not matched to a gene: 16. CDR3 size: 16 residues. Germline CDR1 is LNHDA and CDR2 is SQIVND (reference sequence). Here the CDR3 DNA reads TGTGCCAGCGGAAAAGCCCAGGGGGCGGTATTTGAAAAACTGTTTTTT. Encoded protein: CASGKAQGAVFEKLFF. Supplemented by reference TRBV19 and TRBJ1-4, the full variable domain reads DGGITQSPKYLFRKEGQNVTLSCEQNLNHDAMYWYRQDPGQGLRLIYYSQIVNDFQKGDIAEGYSVSREKKESFPLTVTSAQKNPTAFYLCASGKAQGAVFEKLFFGSGTQLSVL.

The chain employs TRBV5-1 and TRBJ2-1, with TRBD2 matching 12 bases. The germline V gene encodes CDR1 SGHRS and CDR2 YFSETQ. V lost 2 bases and J lost 7; bases outside the gene matches: 4. The CDR3 spans 15 residues. In nucleotides, the CDR3 is TGCGCCAGCAGCTTAGGTCTAGCGGGGGGGAATGAGCAGTTCTTC. Protein sequence: CASSLGLAGGNEQFF. Drawing the rest from reference TRBV5-1 and TRBJ2-1, the complete variable domain is KAGVTQTPRYLIKTRGQQVTLSCSPISGHRSVSWYQQTPGQGLQFLFEYFSETQRNKGNFPGRFSGRQFSNSRSEMNVSTLELGDSALYLCASSLGLAGGNEQFFGPGTRLTVL.

This sequence joins TRBV25-1 and TRBJ1-1; the match to TRBD1 covers 8 bases. From germline, CDR1 is MGHDK and CDR2 SYGVNS. There are 15 residues in the CDR3. Germline trimming cut 6 bases from V and 0 bases from J; bases unmatched to any gene: 6. DNA for the CDR3: TGTGCCAGCAGCGCCCCAGGGGGCATGAACACTGAAGCTTTCTTT. Translation gives CASSAPGGMNTEAFF.

This chain connects TRBV10-2 to TRBJ2-5; 11 nucleotides match TRBD1. Germline loops: CDR1 WSHSY, CDR2 SAAADI. The CDR3 loop spans 15 amino acids. V shed 7 bases, J shed 1 base, and the junction held 5 bases outside the gene matches. This chain's CDR3 is CASNTDRGLQETQYF. As DNA, the CDR3 is TGCGCCAGCAATACGGACAGGGGGCTCCAAGAGACCCAGTACTTC.

The chain uses TRBV27 and TRBJ1-3; TRBD1 agrees at 7 bases. V lost 9 bases, J lost 2 bases, and 10 bases stayed unmatched. Germline CDR1 and CDR2: MNHEY and SMNVEV (reference sequence). The CDR3 loop spans 15 amino acids. The CDR3 reads CARETGIGTGNTIYF. CDR3 nucleotide sequence: TGTGCCAGAGAGACAGGGATTGGGACTGGAAACACCATATATTTT.

CDR3 sequence reads: CASSQDLPGGYGYTF. CDR3 DNA: TGCGCCAGCAGCCAAGATTTGCCGGGGGGCTATGGCTACACCTTC. V usage is TRBV4-1 and J usage is TRBJ1-2, with D perhaps TRBD1 (5 bases). Looked up from germline, CDR1 is MGHRA and CDR2 is YSYEKL. The CDR3 length is 15 residues. V dropped 0 bases and J dropped 4 bases, with 12 bases sitting between them.

This chain joins TRBV7-6 and TRBJ2-7; TRBD1 is a possible D gene (5 bases). V lost 0 bases and J 0 bases, leaving 12 bases between the germline ends. Germline V gene lookup returns CDR1 SGHVS and CDR2 FNYEAQ. This CDR3 region has 16 residues. The CDR3 spells CASSLAVGAGSYEQYF. The CDR3 DNA reads as TGTGCCAGCAGCTTAGCGGTAGGGGCAGGCTCCTACGAGCAGTACTTC. The entire variable domain, with the rest obtained from reference TRBV7-6 and TRBJ2-7, is as follows: GAGVSQSPRYKVTKRGQDVALRCDPISGHVSLYWYRQALGQGPEFLTYFNYEAQQDKSGLPNDRFSAERPEGSISTLTIQRTEQRDSAMYRCASSLAVGAGSYEQYFGPGTRLTVT.

V is TRBV9 and J is TRBJ2-5; a possible D gene is TRBD1 (6 bases). V lost 0 bases to trimming and J lost 0 bases, with 9 bases between them. The CDR3 has 15 residues. Germline assignment: CDR1 SGDLS and CDR2 YYNGEE. The CDR3 protein is CASSVGGRHQETQYF. In DNA form, the CDR3 reads TGTGCCAGCAGCGTAGGGGGGCGGCACCAAGAGACCCAGTACTTC.

The J gene is TRBJ1-2, the V gene TRBV29-1; D gene uncertain. Germline loops: CDR1 SQVTM, CDR2 ANQGSEA. The CDR3 extends over 12 amino acids. The V gene lost 3 bases and the J gene lost 1 base, with 6 bases spanning the gap. CDR3 coding DNA: TGCAGCGTTGAGGCCAGTAACTATGGCTACACCTTC. Translating gives CSVEASNYGYTF.

This rearrangement joins TRBV19 to TRBJ2-7, with D perhaps matching TRBD2 (5 bases). The length of the CDR3 is 13 residues. The germline CDR1 and CDR2 sequences are LNHDA and SQIVND (reference sequence). V gave up 9 bases and J gave up 1 base, with 13 bases separating them. CDR3 sequence (DNA): TGTGCCAGCAGTCTAGCTCCGTCCTACGAGCAGTACTTC. Translation gives CASSLAPSYEQYF.

This chain's CDR3 is CASSVEPTLTDTQYF. The CDR3 DNA follows: TGTGCCAGCAGTGTCGAGCCGACACTCACAGATACGCAGTATTTT. This rearrangement joins TRBV2 to TRBJ2-3; D is ambiguous. The germline V and J ends were trimmed by 4 bases and 2 bases, with 13 bases remaining between them. CDR3 length: 15 residues. Germline V lookup: CDR1 SNHLY, CDR2 FYNNEI.

This clone was seen once. V gene TRBV4-3 combines with J gene TRBJ2-3; D is unresolved. CDR3 length: 15 residues. Trimming pared 1 base from V and 0 bases from J, leaving 8 bases between. The germline gives CDR1 LGHNA, CDR2 YSLEER. DNA of the CDR3: TGCGCCAGCAGCCAAGGGCAGGTTAGCACAGATACGCAGTATTTT. Its translation is CASSQGQVSTDTQYF.

The rearrangement links TRBV6-2 or TRBV6-3 to TRBJ2-5; 8 bases match TRBD2. The CDR3 runs 16 residues. The germline gives CDR1 MNHEY, CDR2 SVGEGT. V trimming: 2 bases; J trimming: 0 bases; junction bases outside the gene matches: 5. CDR3 amino acids: CASSYGGAGDQETQYF. The CDR3, as DNA: TGTGCCAGCAGTTACGGGGGAGCGGGGGACCAAGAGACCCAGTACTTC.

The genes are TRBV5-1 and TRBJ2-3; 10 nucleotides agree with TRBD2. Germline V gene sequence: CDR1 SGHRS, CDR2 YFSETQ. The CDR3 totals 16 residues. V shed 4 bases and J 4 bases; nucleotides not matched to a gene: 9. CDR3 sequence reads: CASSPPTSGNADTQYF. The CDR3 DNA reads TGCGCCAGCAGCCCCCCCACTAGCGGGAACGCAGATACGCAGTATTTT. The variable domain in full, with the rest retrieved from reference TRBV5-1 and TRBJ2-3, is KAGVTQTPRYLIKTRGQQVTLSCSPISGHRSVSWYQQTPGQGLQFLFEYFSETQRNKGNFPGRFSGRQFSNSRSEMNVSTLELGDSALYLCASSPPTSGNADTQYFGPGTRLTVL.

The genes are TRBV7-9 and TRBJ2-7, with TRBD2 matching over 9 bases. The CDR3 consists of 14 residues. The junction had 11 bases not matched to a gene; V was cut back by 7 bases and J by 7 bases. CDR1 is SEHNR and CDR2 is FQNEAQ in the germline V gene (reference sequence). The CDR3 loop is CASTETSGLGEQYF. In nucleotides, the CDR3 is TGTGCCAGCACCGAGACTAGCGGCCTAGGGGAGCAGTACTTC.

The rearrangement joins TRBV29-1 to TRBJ2-1; perhaps TRBD2 as D (5 bases). Germline-derived CDR1 and CDR2 are SQVTM and ANQGSEA. The CDR3 sequence is 12 residues long. V was pared by 7 bases and J by 10 bases, with 17 bases between. The CDR3 region is CSANIGVREQFF. For the CDR3, the DNA is TGCAGCGCAAACATCGGGGTGAGGGAGCAGTTCTTC.

The chain recombines TRBV5-6 with TRBJ1-5; D possibly corresponds to TRBD1 (5 bases). CDR3 length equals 14 residues. Between the trimmed V and J ends, which lost 4 bases and 5 bases, there was a span of 13 bases. CDR1 is SGHDT, CDR2 YYEEEE, per germline. CDR3 sequence: CASSKGRVYQPQHF. CDR3 nucleotide sequence: TGTGCCAGCAGCAAGGGGAGGGTCTATCAGCCCCAGCATTTT.

V and J are TRBV7-9 and TRBJ1-4; D is undetermined. The germline gives CDR1 SEHNR, CDR2 FQNEAQ (reference sequence). V lost 2 bases to trimming and J lost 7 bases, with 17 bases between them. This CDR3 has 16 amino acids. The CDR3: CASSLLTALGSEKLFF. The CDR3 DNA reads as TGTGCCAGCAGCTTACTAACGGCCTTGGGCAGTGAAAAACTGTTTTTT.

The chain combines TRBV5-5 with TRBJ2-1; 8 bases align to TRBD2. The CDR3 totals 13 residues. CDR1 SGHKS and CDR2 YYEKEE come from the germline V gene (reference sequence). J gave up 9 bases and V 4 bases, and 6 bases lay outside the gene matches. CDR3 nucleotide sequence: TGTGCCAGCAGCCTGGGACTAGTCGGTGAGCAGTTCTTC. This translates into CASSLGLVGEQFF.

This chain uses TRBV7-2 with TRBJ2-3; D ambiguous. V was shortened by 5 bases and J by 0 bases, with 9 bases between the two germline ends. The CDR3 has 14 amino acids. Per the germline V gene, CDR1 is SGHTA and CDR2 is FQGNSA. The CDR3 sequence: CASSPIHSTDTQYF. Written as DNA, the CDR3 is TGTGCCAGCAGCCCCATACATAGCACAGATACGCAGTATTTT.

The chain carries TRBV7-8 and TRBJ2-3; D is perhaps TRBD2 (6 bases). V gave up 4 bases and J gave up 4 bases, with 18 bases separating them. CDR3 size: 16 residues. Germline V gene lookup returns CDR1 SGHVS and CDR2 FQNEAQ. The CDR3 sequence is CASSYPPGLPPDTQYF. The CDR3 coding sequence is TGTGCCAGCAGCTACCCCCCGGGACTCCCTCCAGATACGCAGTATTTT.

The J gene is TRBJ2-7, the V gene TRBV5-6; D perhaps matches TRBD1 (6 bases). The germline gives CDR1 SGHDT, CDR2 YYEEEE. The CDR3 contains 15 residues. The V end was cut by 0 bases, the J end by 3 bases, with 13 bases between. The CDR3 DNA reads as TGTGCCAGCAGCTTGGATGGGCAGGGGTACTACGAGCAGTACTTC. Amino acids: CASSLDGQGYYEQYF.

The chain employs TRBV7-8 and TRBJ1-4, with 12 bases matching TRBD1. Trimming took 0 bases from V and 10 from J; bases not matched to a gene: 3. The V gene's germline CDR1 is SGHVS and CDR2 FQNEAQ. This CDR3 is 15 amino acids long. The CDR3 DNA reads as TGTGCCAGCAGCTTAGCCGGGACAGGGGGCGTAAAACTGTTTTTT. The encoded protein is CASSLAGTGGVKLFF.

This chain connects TRBV24-1 to TRBJ2-1, with TRBD2 as a possible D gene (6 bases). The germline V and J ends were trimmed by 1 base and 4 bases, with 13 bases remaining between them. This CDR3 contains 16 residues. CDR1 and CDR2 from the germline V gene are KGHDR and SFDVKD. CDR3 bases: TGTGCCACCAGTGATTTCCCCGGGAGAGAATACAATGAGCAGTTCTTC. It yields the protein CATSDFPGREYNEQFF.

V usage is TRBV13 and J usage is TRBJ2-7, with TRBD1 identical over 8 bases. This CDR3 region has 15 residues. The V gene end was trimmed by 2 bases and the J gene end by 8 bases; junction bases not matched to a gene: 11. CDR1 and CDR2 from the germline V gene are PRHDT and FYEKMQ (reference sequence). CDR3 in amino acids: CASSLRTGGGYKQYF. In DNA form, the CDR3 reads TGTGCCAGCAGCTTACGTACAGGGGGTGGTTACAAGCAGTACTTC.

This sequence joins TRBV24-1 and TRBJ2-1; 7 nucleotides agree with TRBD2. From germline, CDR1 is KGHDR and CDR2 SFDVKD. The J segment lost 7 bases and the V segment lost 5 bases, leaving 7 bases of the junction unmatched. The CDR3 has 14 amino acids. CDR3 sequence: CATSGPQGGNEQFF. Here the CDR3 DNA reads TGTGCCACCAGTGGCCCTCAGGGAGGGAATGAGCAGTTCTTC.

The CDR3 region has the DNA TGCGCCAGCAGCTCGAGACTAACCGACAGGGGGCTTAATGAAAAACTGTTTTTT. Amino acids: CASSSRLTDRGLNEKLFF. The chain couples TRBV5-1 to TRBJ1-4; 10 bases map to TRBD1. CDR3 length equals 18 residues. CDR1 is SGHRS and CDR2 is YFSETQ in the germline V gene. Trimming cost V 3 bases and J 4 bases; bases outside gene matches: 12.

This clone was found once. The CDR3 bases are TGCGCCAGCAGCAAATCCACAGAAAATTCACCCCTCCACTTT. Amino acids: CASSKSTENSPLHF. The gene calls are TRBV4-3 and TRBJ1-6; D unresolved. CDR1 LGHNA and CDR2 YSLEER come from the germline V gene. CDR3 length: 14 residues. Trimming took 5 bases from V and 7 from J, leaving 12 bases between them.

J is TRBJ1-5 and V is TRBV22-1; no check of the table's D call, TRBD1, against the DNA was made. TRBV22-1 is deemed a pseudogene. The CDR3 contains 16 residues. CDR3 nucleotide sequence: TGTCCTGGGAGCGCCAGAGTCAGGTGTGACAATCAGCCCCAGCATTTT. It yields the protein CPGSARVRCDNQPQHF.

This clone was recorded a few times. This chain joins TRBV18 and TRBJ1-2; no clear D. The length of the CDR3 is 15 residues. Germline V lookup: CDR1 KGHSH, CDR2 LQKENI. V lost 6 bases, J lost 2 bases, and 16 bases lay in between. DNA for the CDR3: TGTGCCAGCTCTCCCACCCCGGGGAACAACTATGGCTACACCTTC. Protein sequence: CASSPTPGNNYGYTF.